This T cell receptor beta chain was found in a study of blood T cell repertoires in COVID-19. As for the study in general: The United States, Italy and Spain were the sources of the acute and convalescent COVID-19 samples. T cells, B-cell-depleted T cells, or PBMCs supplied cDNA or gDNA.

The ends were cut back, 3 bases at V and 4 bases at J, with 13 bases in the middle. The CDR3 has 13 amino acids. The germline V gene encodes CDR1 SQVTM and CDR2 ANQGSEA. In the original workflow: Amplification of reference gene primers was used by the study to estimate nucleated cell counts. Produced via immunoSEQ multiplex PCR; TCRdb's table is partial and in-frame only. That table is the source of V, J and clone size, and D and trimming were worked out from the DNA. The sample carries hundreds of thousands of clones, roughly four fifths recorded once. The source is a woman aged 50 to 65 who had recovered from COVID-19. Specimen: peripheral blood. The chain uses TRBV29-1 and TRBJ2-7, with D tentatively TRBD2 (5 bases). Here the CDR3 reads CSVEFGLGYEQYF. The CDR3 DNA is TGCAGCGTTGAGTTTGGACTCGGGTACGAGCAGTACTTC.